Below, 19 T cell receptor beta chains from the same sample are listed, as sequenced in a study of cytomegalovirus exposure and HLA in healthy donors. Researchers ran the PCR with 60 Vbeta and 13 Jbeta primers. Profiled with immunoSEQ multiplex PCR; TCRdb holds only in-frame clones, not every one. The data contain approximately 150,000 clones, approximately 86% of them seen just once; the ten biggest clones take up around 0.51%. The sample taken for sequencing was PBMCs. These receptor sequences come from a woman between 35 and 50 years old in good health and CMV-seronegative.

This chain links TRBV7-6 with TRBJ2-1; 8 bases are shared with TRBD2. Losses at the gene ends were 5 bases for V and 3 bases for J; bases not matched to a gene: 6. Per the germline V gene, CDR1 is SGHVS and CDR2 is FNYEAQ. The CDR3 spans 15 residues. This CDR3 reads CASSRTSGIYNEQFF. For the CDR3, the DNA is TGTGCCAGCAGCCGTACTAGCGGAATCTACAATGAGCAGTTCTTC. Drawing the rest from reference TRBV7-6 and TRBJ2-1, the complete variable domain is GAGVSQSPRYKVTKRGQDVALRCDPISGHVSLYWYRQALGQGPEFLTYFNYEAQQDKSGLPNDRFSAERPEGSISTLTIQRTEQRDSAMYRCASSRTSGIYNEQFFGPGTRLTVL.

The chain couples TRBV11-2 to TRBJ2-7, with D unresolved. Germline assignment: CDR1 SGHAT and CDR2 FQNNGV. The CDR3 runs 15 residues. V lost 5 bases and J lost 2, with 16 bases in between. CDR3 amino acids: CASSPGAVLTYEQYF. CDR3 sequence (DNA): TGTGCCAGCAGCCCCGGCGCGGTGCTGACCTACGAGCAGTACTTC.

The CDR3 coding sequence is TGTGCCAGCAGTGAATTACGACTCGATGAAAAACTGTTTTTT. Protein product: CASSELRLDEKLFF. V is TRBV6-1 and J is TRBJ1-4; D unclear. The CDR3 has 14 residues. Deletions cut 2 bases from V and 6 bases from J, with 10 bases between. Germline V CDR1 and CDR2: MNHNS, SASEGT.

This chain uses TRBV5-1 with TRBJ2-2, with D possibly TRBD2 on 6 matching bases. The CDR3 is 15 amino acids. V dropped 0 bases and J dropped 3 bases, with 9 bases sitting between them. Per the germline V gene, CDR1 is SGHRS and CDR2 is YFSETQ. The CDR3 reads CASSLVPSDTGELFF. The DNA of the CDR3 is TGCGCCAGCAGCTTGGTCCCTAGCGACACCGGGGAGCTGTTTTTT.

The gene calls are TRBV7-2 and TRBJ2-7; no firm D call. CDR3 length: 15 residues. From germline, CDR1 is SGHTA and CDR2 FQGNSA. V dropped 9 bases and J dropped 5 bases, with 23 bases sitting between them. CDR3 protein: CARLRQAARPHEQYF. CDR3 coding DNA: TGTGCCAGACTTCGGCAGGCCGCCCGACCCCACGAGCAGTACTTC. The variable domain in full, completed from reference TRBV7-2 and TRBJ2-7, reads GAGVSQSPSNKVTEKGKDVELRCDPISGHTALYWYRQSLGQGLEFLIYFQGNSAPDKSGLPSDRFSAERTGGSVSTLTIQRTQQEDSAVYLCARLRQAARPHEQYFGPGTRLTVT.

V and J are TRBV19 and TRBJ1-5; 10 bases are shared with TRBD1. The CDR3 sequence is 15 residues long. Germline loops: CDR1 LNHDA, CDR2 SQIVND (reference sequence). V lost 5 bases to trimming and J lost 7 bases; unmatched junction nucleotides: 8. CDR3 sequence (DNA): TGTGCCAGTAGTTCGACAGGGGGCGCGGGGCAGCCCCAGCATTTT. It encodes CASSSTGGAGQPQHF.

The V call is TRBV6-5, the J call TRBJ1-5; no reliable D call. CDR3 size: 15 residues. The germline CDR1 and CDR2 sequences are MNHEY and SVGAGI. V shed 3 bases and J shed 0 bases, with 9 bases lying between them. CDR3 DNA sequence: TGTGCCAGCAGTTATAGACGGGATAGCAATCAGCCCCAGCATTTT. Residues: CASSYRRDSNQPQHF.

The genes are TRBV30 and TRBJ2-5, with TRBD2 identical over 8 bases. Per germline, CDR1 GTSNPN and CDR2 SVGIG (reference sequence). The J segment lost 5 bases and the V segment lost 3 bases, leaving 8 bases of the junction unmatched. The CDR3 extends over 14 amino acids. Written as DNA, the CDR3 is TGTGCCTGGAGCGTTACGGGAGGGTTTGAGACCCAGTACTTC. Protein product: CAWSVTGGFETQYF.

This clone was observed a single time. The chain uses TRBV28 and TRBJ1-6; 8 nucleotides agree with TRBD1. J lost 9 bases, V lost 1 base, and 5 bases had no gene match. Germline CDR1 MDHEN, CDR2 SYDVKM. This CDR3 region has 15 residues. CDR3 amino acids: CASSLYDRGGSPLHF. The CDR3 DNA is TGTGCCAGCAGTTTATATGACAGGGGCGGTTCACCCCTCCACTTT.

This clone was recorded only once. The rearrangement uses TRBV10-3 and TRBJ2-1; perhaps TRBD1 as D (5 bases). Trimming pared 6 bases from V and 9 bases from J, leaving 18 bases between. Looked up from germline, CDR1 is ENHRY and CDR2 is SYGVKD. The CDR3 spans 14 residues. DNA for the CDR3: TGTGCCATCAGGCGAAAGGGGAATTCTACTGAGCAGTTCTTC. It translates to CAIRRKGNSTEQFF.

As to this clone: Other DNA sequences from this sample encode an identical CDR3 as well. The chain carries TRBV5-1 and TRBJ2-5, with 10 bases identical to TRBD1. The CDR3 extends over 14 amino acids. The V segment lost 3 bases and the J segment 2 bases; nucleotides outside the gene matches: 1. Germline-derived CDR1 and CDR2 are SGHRS and YFSETQ. The CDR3 is CASSWGQGQETQYF. DNA for the CDR3: TGCGCCAGCAGCTGGGGACAGGGGCAAGAGACCCAGTACTTC.

The chain employs TRBV11-2 and TRBJ2-1, with D uncertain. The CDR3 length is 12 residues. The ends were cut back, 2 bases at V and 5 bases at J, with 4 bases in the middle. Germline V gene lookup returns CDR1 SGHAT and CDR2 FQNNGV. The chain's CDR3 is CASSLYNNEQFF. Written as DNA, the CDR3 is TGTGCCAGCAGCTTATACAACAATGAGCAGTTCTTC.

The J gene is TRBJ1-2, the V gene TRBV9, with D unresolved. CDR3 size: 17 residues. Germline assignment: CDR1 SGDLS and CDR2 YYNGEE. V lost 3 bases and J 4 bases, leaving 22 bases between the germline ends. The DNA of the CDR3 is TGTGCCAGCAGCGGGAGCGGCACACCTAAGATTACCTATGGCTACACCTTC. Translation: CASSGSGTPKITYGYTF.

A few counts support this clone. The CDR3: CASSPGAEQFF. The CDR3, as DNA: TGTGCCAGTAGCCCAGGGGCTGAGCAGTTCTTC. The V gene is TRBV19, the J gene TRBJ2-1; TRBD1 might be the D (6 bases). V lost 6 bases and J 9 bases, leaving 9 bases between the germline ends. The CDR3 totals 11 residues. Germline V gives CDR1 LNHDA, CDR2 SQIVND (reference sequence).

The chain is built from TRBV19 and TRBJ2-1; D remains unclear. CDR1 and CDR2 (germline): LNHDA, SQIVND (reference sequence). This CDR3 comprises 15 residues. V was cut by 1 base and J by 4 bases, with 11 bases left in between. This chain's CDR3 is CASSIVRDFYNEQFF. CDR3 nucleotides: TGTGCCAGTAGTATAGTAAGAGACTTTTACAATGAGCAGTTCTTC. Complete variable domain (other parts from reference TRBV19 and TRBJ2-1): DGGITQSPKYLFRKEGQNVTLSCEQNLNHDAMYWYRQDPGQGLRLIYYSQIVNDFQKGDIAEGYSVSREKKESFPLTVTSAQKNPTAFYLCASSIVRDFYNEQFFGPGTRLTVL.

A note on this clone: One end of the junction fails to match germline, which may point to a read error. This rearrangement joins TRBV6-5 to TRBJ2-5; 9 nucleotides agree with TRBD2. The germline V gene has CDR1 MNHEY and CDR2 SVGAGI. The CDR3 contains 14 residues. The CDR3 nucleotides are TGTGCCATCAGTGAGTCGAGCGGGGGGCAGACCCAGTACTTC. It yields the protein CAISESSGGQTQYF.

V and J are TRBV4-1 and TRBJ2-5; 10 bases agree with TRBD1. The J call may not be correct, given that the DNA end is closer to TRBJ2-7. The germline V gene encodes CDR1 MGHRA and CDR2 YSYEKL. The CDR3 extends over 16 amino acids. CDR3 in amino acids: CASSQDFGQGAYEQYF. CDR3 bases: TGCGCCAGCAGCCAAGACTTCGGACAGGGGGCCTACGAGCAGTACTTC.

The chain carries TRBV5-6 and TRBJ2-5; 7 positions match TRBD2. The CDR3 spans 16 residues. Germline V CDR1 and CDR2: SGHDT, YYEEEE. The ends lost 2 bases at V and 5 bases at J; junction bases unmatched: 12. This CDR3 reads CASSFLLAGAGETQYF. DNA of the CDR3: TGTGCCAGCAGCTTTCTTTTGGCGGGAGCGGGGGAGACCCAGTACTTC. Full variable domain (remainder filled in from reference TRBV5-6 and TRBJ2-5): DAGVTQSPTHLIKTRGQQVTLRCSPKSGHDTVSWYQQALGQGPQFIFQYYEEEERQRGNFPDRFSGHQFPNYSSELNVNALLLGDSALYLCASSFLLAGAGETQYFGPGTRLLVL.

The chain combines TRBV10-1 with TRBJ1-5, with 7 bases aligning to TRBD1. Germline V gene sequence: CDR1 WNHNN, CDR2 SYGVQD (reference sequence). V lost 11 bases, J lost 0 bases, and 19 bases stayed unmatched. CDR3 length: 18 amino acids. The CDR3 DNA reads TGCGCCGGACCTACACAGGGGCGCTATCCTTATAGCAATCAGCCCCAGCATTTT. This sequence encodes CAGPTQGRYPYSNQPQHF.